The clone carrying this TCR beta chain was recorded once. This record belongs to a study of siplizumab effects on memory and regulatory T cells. Sequencing was performed with immunoSEQ multiplex PCR; in TCRdb, only in-frame clones are kept and a portion is missing. Of about 110,000 clones listed, about 91% are singletons. V dropped 1 base and J dropped 11 bases, with 15 bases sitting between them. The CDR3 contains 15 residues. Germline lookup yields CDR1 MNHNS and CDR2 SASEGT. Sequencing was performed on Tregs sorted from blood. The sequence came from a human donor in good health. The chain combines TRBV6-1 with TRBJ1-6; D is possibly TRBD1 (6 bases). In nucleotides, the CDR3 is TGTGCCAGCAGTGAAGACCCTACAGGGCGGGCACCCCTCCACTTT. This sequence encodes CASSEDPTGRAPLHF.